This T cell receptor (beta chain) was profiled in a study of cytomegalovirus exposure and HLA in healthy donors. On the study more broadly: A previous analysis identified more than 100 million unique TCR beta sequences derived from around 200 million T cells.

With 60 Vbeta and 13 Jbeta primers, the PCR was carried out. This table comes from immunoSEQ multiplex PCR, and its TCRdb copy is limited to in-frame clones, with some not included. The sample has about 120,000 clones; under 20% are singletons. This clone was counted between two and nine times. There are 16 residues in the CDR3. Trimming removed 0 bases from V and 5 bases from J; junction bases left unmatched: 8. CDR1 GTSNPN and CDR2 SVGIG come from the germline V gene (reference sequence). J is TRBJ1-1 and V is TRBV30, with 11 nucleotides matching TRBD1. The TCR was taken from a female donor in good health and CMV-seropositive. Sequenced material: PBMCs. The CDR3 protein is CAWSVLGTGGVTEAFF. CDR3 DNA: TGTGCCTGGAGTGTACTTGGGACAGGGGGGGTGACTGAAGCTTTCTTT. Drawing the rest from reference TRBV30 and TRBJ1-1, the complete variable domain is SQTIHQWPATLVQPVGSPLSLECTVEGTSNPNLYWYRQAAGRGLQLLFYSVGIGQISSEVPQNLSASRPQDRQFILSSKKLLLSDSGFYLCAWSVLGTGGVTEAFFGQGTRLTVV.